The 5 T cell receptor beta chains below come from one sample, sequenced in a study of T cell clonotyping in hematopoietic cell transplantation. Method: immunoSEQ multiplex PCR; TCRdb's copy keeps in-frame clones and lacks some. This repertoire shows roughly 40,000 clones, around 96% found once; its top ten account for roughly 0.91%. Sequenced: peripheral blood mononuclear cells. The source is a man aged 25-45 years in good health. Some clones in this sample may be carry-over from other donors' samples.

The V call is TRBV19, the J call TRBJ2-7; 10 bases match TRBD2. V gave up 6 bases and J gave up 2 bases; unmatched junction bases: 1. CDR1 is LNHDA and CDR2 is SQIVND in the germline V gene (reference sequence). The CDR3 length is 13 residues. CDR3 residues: CASSTSGAYEQYF. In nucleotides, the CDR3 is TGTGCCAGTAGCACTAGCGGGGCCTACGAGCAGTACTTC.

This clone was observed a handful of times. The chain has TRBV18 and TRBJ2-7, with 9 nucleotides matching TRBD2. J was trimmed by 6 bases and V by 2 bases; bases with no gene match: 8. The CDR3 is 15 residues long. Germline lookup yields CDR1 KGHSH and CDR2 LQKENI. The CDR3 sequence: CASSPRAGGPLEQYF. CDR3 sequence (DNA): TGTGCCAGCTCACCAAGGGCGGGGGGGCCTCTCGAGCAGTACTTC.

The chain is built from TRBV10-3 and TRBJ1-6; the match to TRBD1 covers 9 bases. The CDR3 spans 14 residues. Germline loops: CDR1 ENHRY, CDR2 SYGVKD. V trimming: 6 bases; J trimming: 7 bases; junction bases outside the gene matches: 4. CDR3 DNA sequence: TGTGCCATCAGACTCGGACAGGGGAATTCACCCCTCCACTTT. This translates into CAIRLGQGNSPLHF.

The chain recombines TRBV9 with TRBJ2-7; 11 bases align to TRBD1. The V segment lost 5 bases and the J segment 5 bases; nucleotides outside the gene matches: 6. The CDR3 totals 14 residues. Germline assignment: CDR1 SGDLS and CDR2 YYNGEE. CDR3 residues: CASSVGTGGDEQYF. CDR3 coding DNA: TGTGCCAGCAGTGTCGGGACAGGGGGAGACGAGCAGTACTTC. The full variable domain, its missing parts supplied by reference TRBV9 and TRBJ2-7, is DSGVTQTPKHLITATGQRVTLRCSPRSGDLSVYWYQQSLDQGLQFLIQYYNGEERAKGNILERFSAQQFPDLHSELNLSSLELGDSALYFCASSVGTGGDEQYFGPGTRLTVT.

The CDR3: CASSPVRSILEGRQNEQFF. Here the CDR3 DNA reads TGTGCCAGCAGCCCGGTCCGGAGCATCTTAGAGGGACGCCAAAATGAGCAGTTCTTC. This rearrangement joins TRBV7-2 to TRBJ2-1; possibly TRBD1 or TRBD2 for D (5 bases each). Germline V gene lookup returns CDR1 SGHTA and CDR2 FQGNSA. There are 19 residues in the CDR3. With 5 bases removed from V and 7 bases from J, the gap between germline ends came to 30 bases.